This T cell receptor beta chain appears in the sequencing data of a study of blood T cell repertoires in COVID-19. Study overall: COVID-19 samples, acute and convalescent, were from the United States, Italy and Spain.

Germline V gives CDR1 MNHEY, CDR2 SMNVEV (reference sequence). CDR3 length: 16 amino acids. The V gene end was trimmed by 6 bases and the J gene end by 4 bases; junction bases not matched to a gene: 9. The data were produced by immunoSEQ multiplex PCR, yet TCRdb's version contains in-frame clones alone and is incomplete. Of roughly 300,000 clones listed, roughly 90% are singletons. The chain employs TRBV27 and TRBJ2-2; 9 nucleotides match TRBD1. The material sequenced was peripheral blood. The sequence was obtained from a woman aged 25 to 45 with COVID-19, enrolled during active disease. The CDR3, as DNA: TGTGCCAGCAGCCCGCTCCGGGACAGGGTCACCGGGGAGCTGTTTTTT. Its protein is CASSPLRDRVTGELFF.